This T cell receptor (beta chain) was identified in a study of T-cell memory formation after mild COVID-19. TCRdb fed the 5' RACE reads into MiXCR, producing one record per CDR3 protein. The sample includes roughly 250,000 distinct CDR3 sequences, 15% to 20% seen only once; the top ten take roughly a fifth. V lost 7 bases, J lost 4 bases, and 15 bases lay in between. The CDR3 consists of 14 residues. Sequenced input: PBMCs or a T cell subset sorted from them (not recorded which). This clonotype was obtained from a man aged 18 to 30 who had mild COVID-19 (a few samples of this study predate the infection). Cell type and time point are not known. The chain has TRBV12-3 or TRBV12-4 and TRBJ2-3; perhaps TRBD2 as D (7 bases). The CDR3 loop is CASTTPGGSDTQYF. CDR3 bases: TGTGCCAGCACAACCCCGGGGGGCTCAGATACGCAGTATTTT.